This T cell receptor (beta chain) was documented in a study of blood T cell repertoires in COVID-19. Losses at the gene ends were 6 bases for V and 2 bases for J; bases not matched to a gene: 7. This CDR3 region has 15 residues. Germline CDR1 reads MNHEY; CDR2 reads SVGAGI. Some clones are missing from TCRdb's copy, which holds only in-frame ones; the method was immunoSEQ multiplex PCR. The data hold about 92,000 clones, with about 85% observed a single time. The source of this sequence is a human donor in a cohort sampled during active COVID-19. The sample comprised peripheral blood. V and J are TRBV6-5 and TRBJ2-7; TRBD2 matches at 10 bases. The CDR3 loop is CASREGTSATYEQYF. The CDR3 nucleotides are TGTGCCAGCAGAGAGGGGACTAGCGCGACCTACGAGCAGTACTTC.